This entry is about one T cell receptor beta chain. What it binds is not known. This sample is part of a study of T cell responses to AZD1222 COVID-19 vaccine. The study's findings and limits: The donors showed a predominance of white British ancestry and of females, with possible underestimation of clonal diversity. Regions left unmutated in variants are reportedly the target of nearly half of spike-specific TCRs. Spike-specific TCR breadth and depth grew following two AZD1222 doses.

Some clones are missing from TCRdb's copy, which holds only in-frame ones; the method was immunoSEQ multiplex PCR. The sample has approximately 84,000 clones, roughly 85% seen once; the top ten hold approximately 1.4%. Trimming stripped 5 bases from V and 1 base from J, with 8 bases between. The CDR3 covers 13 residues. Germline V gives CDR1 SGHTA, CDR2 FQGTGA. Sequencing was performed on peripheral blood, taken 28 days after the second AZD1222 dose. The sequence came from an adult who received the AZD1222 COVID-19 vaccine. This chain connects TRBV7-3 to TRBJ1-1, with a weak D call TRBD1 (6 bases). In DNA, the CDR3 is TGTGCCAGCAGCGCGGGACAGAACACTGAAGCTTTCTTT. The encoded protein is CASSAGQNTEAFF.